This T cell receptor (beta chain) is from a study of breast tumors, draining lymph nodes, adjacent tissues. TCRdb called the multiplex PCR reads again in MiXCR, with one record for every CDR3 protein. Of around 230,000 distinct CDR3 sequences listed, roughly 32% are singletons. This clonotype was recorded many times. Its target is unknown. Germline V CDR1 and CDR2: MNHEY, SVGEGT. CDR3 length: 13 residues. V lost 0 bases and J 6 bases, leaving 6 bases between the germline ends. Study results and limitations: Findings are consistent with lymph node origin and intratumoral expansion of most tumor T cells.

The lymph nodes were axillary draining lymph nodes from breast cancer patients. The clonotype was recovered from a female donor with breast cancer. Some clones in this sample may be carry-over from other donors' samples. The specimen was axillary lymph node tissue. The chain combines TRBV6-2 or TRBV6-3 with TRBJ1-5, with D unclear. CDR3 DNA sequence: TGTGCCAGCAGTTACTCGCAAGTTCAGCCCCAGCATTTT. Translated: CASSYSQVQPQHF.